These 25 T cell receptor beta chains were sequenced from one sample in a study of shared clonotypes between healthy human individuals. Profiling relied on immunoSEQ multiplex PCR, and the TCRdb table lists in-frame clones only, not all of them. The sample includes 500,000 to 650,000 clones, around 78% of them seen just once. The sequencing input was PBMCs. The origin of the receptors is a woman aged 40-49 years in good health. Some clones in this sample may be carry-over from other donors' samples.

CDR3 sequence: CAWSATGTGMTDTQYF. CDR3 bases: TGTGCCTGGAGTGCTACCGGGACAGGGATGACAGATACGCAGTATTTT. This chain joins TRBV30 and TRBJ2-3; 9 bases line up with TRBD1. Germline assignment: CDR1 GTSNPN and CDR2 SVGIG (reference sequence). V dropped 1 base and J dropped 3; count of bases not matched to a gene: 8. The CDR3 length is 16 residues.

The chain carries TRBV19 and TRBJ2-3; D is perhaps TRBD2 (5 bases). Germline assignment: CDR1 LNHDA and CDR2 SQIVND (reference sequence). The CDR3 length is 15 residues. Trimming removed 3 bases at V and 1 base at J, with 11 bases between. CDR3 protein: CASSISAEGTDTQYF. The CDR3 coding sequence is TGTGCCAGTAGTATCTCTGCGGAGGGCACAGATACGCAGTATTTT.

The V and J genes are TRBV28 and TRBJ2-4; possibly TRBD1 or TRBD2 for D (6 bases each). CDR3 size: 18 residues. Per the germline V gene, CDR1 is MDHEN and CDR2 is SYDVKM. V lost 3 bases and J 0 bases, leaving 18 bases between the germline ends. The CDR3 DNA reads as TGTGCCAGCAGTTTGGGCCCCTCGGGGGACATAGCCAAAAACATTCAGTACTTC. It yields the protein CASSLGPSGDIAKNIQYF.

Regarding this clone: With a far larger clone one base away, a read error is the likely cause. This specimen includes other DNA sequences encoding the same CDR3. This rearrangement joins TRBV2 to TRBJ2-3; D may correspond to TRBD1 or TRBD2 (5 bases each). The CDR3 has 16 amino acids. Germline V lookup: CDR1 SNHLY, CDR2 FYNNEI. DNA for the CDR3: TGTGCCAGCAGTGAAAGGGCTTCCCAGCAGGGAGATACGCAGTACTTT. It codes for CASSERASQQGDTQYF.

The V and J genes are TRBV5-4 and TRBJ2-3, with D possibly being TRBD2 (8 bases). Germline-derived CDR1 and CDR2 are SGHNT and YYREEE (reference sequence). The CDR3 covers 16 residues. V lost 3 bases and J 4 bases, leaving 18 bases between the germline ends. CDR3 bases: TGTGCCAGCAGCTCCTTAGCGGGGAGGGGGCCAGATACGCAGTATTTT. Amino acid sequence: CASSSLAGRGPDTQYF.

This clone occurred a few times. The V gene is TRBV4-2, the J gene TRBJ2-2; D is possibly TRBD1 (6 bases). The CDR3 sequence is 15 residues long. V gave up 1 base and J gave up 3 bases, with 9 bases separating them. Germline V gives CDR1 LGHNA, CDR2 YNFKEQ. CDR3 region: CASSQGRGDTGELFF. CDR3 DNA sequence: TGTGCCAGCAGCCAAGGCAGGGGTGACACCGGGGAGCTGTTTTTT.

The V call is TRBV20-1, the J call TRBJ1-1; D ambiguous. Germline V gene sequence: CDR1 DFQATT, CDR2 SNEGSKA (reference sequence). The length of the CDR3 is 11 residues. V lost 5 bases to trimming and J lost 10 bases, with 14 bases between them. CDR3 DNA: TGCAGTGCTTCGTGGGGTTTGGTAGCTTTCTTT. Encoded protein: CSASWGLVAFF.

The chain links TRBV30 to TRBJ1-5, with 7 bases identical to TRBD1. The length of the CDR3 is 14 residues. Germline CDR1 and CDR2: GTSNPN and SVGIG (reference sequence). The trim removed 5 bases at V and 4 bases at J, leaving 8 bases unmatched. The CDR3 DNA is TGTGCCTGGGGGGGGCAGGGGGAAAATCAGCCCCAGCATTTT. As protein: CAWGGQGENQPQHF.

J is TRBJ2-4 and V is TRBV2, with a weak D call TRBD2 (6 bases). The CDR3 is 17 residues long. Trimming removed 5 bases from V and 3 bases from J, with 20 bases in between. Per the germline V gene, CDR1 is SNHLY and CDR2 is FYNNEI. CDR3 in DNA: TGTGCCAGCAGTCTACTCCCCCAGGGAGGCGGCAAAAACATTCAGTACTTC. This sequence encodes CASSLLPQGGGKNIQYF.

This chain links TRBV21-1 with TRBJ2-3; TRBD2 is the table's D call and was not checked against the DNA. TRBV21-1 is a documented pseudogene. CDR3 length equals 17 residues. CDR3 sequence (DNA): TGTGCCAGCAGCAAAGGGACTAGCGGGAGAGGGACAGATACGCAGTATTTT. Translation gives CASSKGTSGRGTDTQYF.

The chain links TRBV5-8 to TRBJ1-1, with D possibly matching TRBD1 (6 bases). The germline gives CDR1 SGHTS, CDR2 YDEGEE. V dropped 3 bases and J dropped 0 bases, with 9 bases sitting between them. This CDR3 is built from 14 residues. The CDR3 DNA reads as TGTGCCAGCAGCTGGGACATATTGAACACTGAAGCTTTCTTT. Amino acids: CASSWDILNTEAFF.

This clone was seen only a few times. The chain has TRBV5-4 and TRBJ1-1; a possible D gene is TRBD1 (5 bases). V shed 0 bases and J shed 5 bases, with 11 bases lying between them. Per the germline V gene, CDR1 is SGHNT and CDR2 is YYREEE (reference sequence). CDR3 size: 14 residues. CDR3 DNA: TGTGCCAGCAGCTTGGGGGCAGGGAAGACTGAAGCTTTCTTT. Its protein product is CASSLGAGKTEAFF.

The rearrangement uses TRBV28 and TRBJ2-1, with D possibly being TRBD1 (5 bases). In germline, CDR1 is MDHEN, CDR2 SYDVKM. Trimming pared 6 bases from V and 6 bases from J, leaving 9 bases between. CDR3 length: 12 amino acids. DNA for the CDR3: TGTGCCAGCAGGGTTGACAGCAATGAGCAGTTCTTC. Its protein product is CASRVDSNEQFF.

V and J are TRBV29-1 and TRBJ2-5, with D possibly matching TRBD2 (6 bases). CDR3 length equals 13 residues. The V gene's germline CDR1 is SQVTM and CDR2 ANQGSEA. Here the CDR3 reads CSHRGTTQETQYF. CDR3 DNA sequence: TGCAGTCACCGCGGGACGACCCAAGAGACCCAGTACTTC.

Turning to this clone: Other DNA sequences in the same sample also yield this CDR3. This sequence joins TRBV7-3 and TRBJ2-7; TRBD2 agrees at 9 bases. The trim removed 2 bases at V and 4 bases at J, leaving 3 bases unmatched. The CDR3 runs 14 residues. The germline V gene has CDR1 SGHTA and CDR2 FQGTGA. The CDR3 bases are TGTGCCAGCAGCTTAGCGGGAGGGCCGTACGAGCAGTACTTC. Translated: CASSLAGGPYEQYF.

J is TRBJ2-7 and V is TRBV6-5; no clear D gene. Germline V gene lookup returns CDR1 MNHEY and CDR2 SVGAGI. The V and J ends lost 0 bases and 2 bases respectively, with 11 bases between them. CDR3 length: 15 amino acids. The chain's CDR3 is CASSYSSAYPYEQYF. DNA of the CDR3: TGTGCCAGCAGTTACTCGAGCGCATATCCCTACGAGCAGTACTTC.

This clone appeared a few times. The same CDR3 arises from other DNA sequences in this sample as well. The CDR3 nucleotides read TGTGCCAGCAGCTTGGGACTAGCGGGGGACACCTACGAGCAGTACTTC. Its translation is CASSLGLAGDTYEQYF. This chain connects TRBV11-2 to TRBJ2-7; 14 bases match TRBD2. The junction had 3 bases not matched to a gene; V was cut back by 3 bases and J by 2 bases. The CDR3 spans 16 residues. Per germline, CDR1 SGHAT and CDR2 FQNNGV.

The rearrangement links TRBV7-9 to TRBJ2-5; TRBD1 agrees at 9 bases. CDR1 is SEHNR and CDR2 is FQNEAQ in the germline V gene (reference sequence). CDR3 size: 15 residues. The ends lost 4 bases at V and 1 base at J; junction bases unmatched: 4. CDR3 sequence (DNA): TGTGCCAGCAGCTACGGACAGGGGTCCCAAGAGACCCAGTACTTC. Its protein product is CASSYGQGSQETQYF. The whole variable domain, filled in from reference TRBV7-9 and TRBJ2-5, reads DTGVSQNPRHKITKRGQNVTFRCDPISEHNRLYWYRQTLGQGPEFLTYFQNEAQLEKSRLLSDRFSAERPKGSFSTLEIQRTEQGDSAMYLCASSYGQGSQETQYFGPGTRLLVL.

The rearrangement joins TRBV13 to TRBJ2-7; TRBD1 matches 7 bases. Germline V gene lookup returns CDR1 PRHDT and CDR2 FYEKMQ (reference sequence). The CDR3 runs to 15 residues. Trimming removed 6 bases from V and 5 bases from J; junction bases left unmatched: 13. DNA of the CDR3: TGTGCCAGCAGTCCTACAGGGGAACACGTCCACGAGCAGTACTTC. Its translation is CASSPTGEHVHEQYF.

The V call is TRBV30, the J call TRBJ1-5; D is unresolved. Trimming took 2 bases from V and 5 from J, leaving 16 bases between them. The CDR3 has 15 residues. CDR1 and CDR2 (germline): GTSNPN, SVGIG (reference sequence). The CDR3 reads CAWSSGVPVDQPQHF. DNA for the CDR3: TGTGCCTGGAGTTCCGGGGTCCCTGTTGATCAGCCCCAGCATTTT.

About this clone itself: The likely explanation is a read error, given a far larger clone one base away. The sample contains more than one DNA sequence encoding this CDR3. The chain combines TRBV27 with TRBJ2-7; the D gene could be TRBD1 or TRBD2 (5 bases each). Trimming cost V 2 bases and J 4 bases, with 6 bases left between them. Germline V gives CDR1 MNHEY, CDR2 SMNVEV (reference sequence). CDR3 length equals 12 residues. CDR3 nucleotides: TGTGCCAGCAGTTTAGGGGGATACGAGCAGTACTTC. It codes for CASSLGGYEQYF.

V is TRBV6-5 and J is TRBJ2-1; 11 bases agree with TRBD2. There are 15 residues in the CDR3. Germline V gene lookup returns CDR1 MNHEY and CDR2 SVGAGI. With 2 bases clipped from V and 9 bases from J, the junction kept 6 bases outside the gene matches. Here the CDR3 DNA reads TGTGCCAGCAGTTACGAGCTAGCGGGAGGATTTGAGCAGTTCTTC. This sequence encodes CASSYELAGGFEQFF.

The table lists this clone with a few counts. The genes are TRBV5-1 and TRBJ2-2; D unclear. This CDR3 spans 15 amino acids. The V end lost 3 bases, the J end lost 5 bases, and 14 bases lay between the germline ends. The germline V gene encodes CDR1 SGHRS and CDR2 YFSETQ. The CDR3 nucleotides read TGCGCCAGCAGCTCCACCTCTACCCCGACCGGGGAGCTGTTTTTT. It is translated as CASSSTSTPTGELFF.

The chain couples TRBV11-2 to TRBJ1-4; D remains unclear. The CDR3 covers 12 residues. V was shortened by 1 base and J by 7 bases, with 4 bases between the two germline ends. The V gene's germline CDR1 is SGHAT and CDR2 FQNNGV. The DNA for the CDR3 is TGTGCCAGCAGCTTAGGCTCTGAAAAACTGTTTTTT. Protein product: CASSLGSEKLFF.

The genes are TRBV27 and TRBJ2-6; tentative D call: TRBD1 (5 bases). The CDR3 has 19 amino acids. The V end lost 4 bases, the J end lost 0 bases, and 19 bases lay between the germline ends. CDR1 is MNHEY and CDR2 is SMNVEV in the germline V gene (reference sequence). The CDR3 sequence: CASSWGVGRPDSGANVLTF. The CDR3 DNA sequence: TGTGCCAGCAGTTGGGGCGTCGGCAGACCTGACTCTGGGGCCAACGTCCTGACTTTC. The whole variable domain, filled in from reference TRBV27 and TRBJ2-6, reads EAQVTQNPRYLITVTGKKLTVTCSQNMNHEYMSWYRQDPGLGLRQIYYSMNVEVTDKGDVPEGYKVSRKEKRNFPLILESPSPNQTSLYFCASSWGVGRPDSGANVLTFGAGSRLTVL.